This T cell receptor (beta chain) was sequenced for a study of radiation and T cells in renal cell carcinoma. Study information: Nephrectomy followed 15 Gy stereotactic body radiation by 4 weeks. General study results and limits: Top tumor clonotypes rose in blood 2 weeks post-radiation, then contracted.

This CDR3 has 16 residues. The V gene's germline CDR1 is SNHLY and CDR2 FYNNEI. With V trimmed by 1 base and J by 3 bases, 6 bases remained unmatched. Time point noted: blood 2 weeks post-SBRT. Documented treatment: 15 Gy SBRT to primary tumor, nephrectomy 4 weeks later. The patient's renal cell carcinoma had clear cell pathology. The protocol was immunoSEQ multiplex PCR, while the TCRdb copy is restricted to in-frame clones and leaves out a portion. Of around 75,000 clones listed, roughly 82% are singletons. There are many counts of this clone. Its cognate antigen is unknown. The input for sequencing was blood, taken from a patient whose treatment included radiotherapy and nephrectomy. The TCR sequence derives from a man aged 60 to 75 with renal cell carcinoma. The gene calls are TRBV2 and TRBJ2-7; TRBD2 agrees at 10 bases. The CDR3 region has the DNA TGTGCCAGCAGTGAAGGGACTAGCGGATTACTCTACGAGCAGTACTTC. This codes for CASSEGTSGLLYEQYF.